What follows are 31 T cell receptor beta chains derived from one specimen sequenced in a study of blood T cells in healthy people across ages (dated by TCRdb to 2013 to 2016). The library was obtained by 5' RACE. Sequencer: Illumina HiSeq 2500. A second PCR of about 6 to 11 cycles was run with a J-beta primer mix and a sample-barcoded 5' primer. The raw public data were reprocessed by TCRdb itself: fastp quality trimming at Q25, MiXCR clonotype calling, in-frame beta chains only. Entries are consolidated by CDR3 protein sequence, retaining the most common genes and DNA. Recorded for this sample are 550,000 to 800,000 distinct CDR3 sequences; approximately 29% of them occurred a single time. 15% to 19% of the sample is taken by the ten largest. Sample: blood. Receptors were obtained from a woman of 80 years or more in good health. Donor details come from another sample of the same person, matched by shared clones.

This clonotype was recorded many times. Here the CDR3 DNA reads TGTGCCAGCAGCTTAGCCAGGCGGGGGGGGAAAAATGAGCAGTTCTTC. Translated, it gives CASSLARRGGKNEQFF. This sequence joins TRBV7-2 and TRBJ2-1; 9 bases fit TRBD2. Per the germline V gene, CDR1 is SGHTA and CDR2 is FQGNSA. After removal of 0 bases from V and 7 bases from J, the junction contained 7 bases not matched to a gene. This CDR3 has 16 residues.

Comment on this clonotype: A read error may be the cause here, since a much bigger clone is one base away. The rearrangement uses TRBV5-1 and TRBJ2-7; 9 bases match TRBD1. The J segment lost 6 bases and the V segment lost 7 bases, leaving 11 bases of the junction unmatched. CDR3 size: 14 residues. Germline CDR1 is SGHRS and CDR2 is YFSETQ. CDR3 protein: CASQTGDRDSEQYF. The CDR3 DNA follows: TGCGCCAGCCAGACTGGGGACAGGGATTCCGAGCAGTACTTC.

J is TRBJ2-5 and V is TRBV20-1, with D perhaps being TRBD1 or TRBD2 (5 bases each). Trimming took 0 bases from V and 5 from J, leaving 19 bases between them. The CDR3 has 16 amino acids. Germline V lookup: CDR1 DFQATT, CDR2 SNEGSKA (reference sequence). The CDR3 loop is CSARDLGRAQGETQYF. CDR3 DNA: TGCAGTGCTAGAGATTTGGGGCGGGCCCAAGGGGAGACCCAGTACTTC.

This clonotype was detected many times. CDR3 residues: CASSPGRGPEQYF. CDR3 nucleotide sequence: TGTGCCAGCAGCCCCGGGAGAGGGCCCGAGCAGTACTTC. The rearrangement uses TRBV7-2 and TRBJ2-7; the D gene is possibly TRBD2 (6 bases). Germline V gene data show CDR1 as SGHTA and CDR2 as FQGNSA. The CDR3 runs to 13 residues. Deletions cut 5 bases from V and 6 bases from J, with 14 bases between.

This clonotype was recorded at least ten times. This sequence joins TRBV2 and TRBJ2-6; D ambiguous. The CDR3 runs 15 residues. Germline CDR1 and CDR2: SNHLY and FYNNEI. Trimming removed 7 bases at V and 2 bases at J, with 12 bases between. CDR3 sequence: CASIVPAAGANVLTF. The CDR3 nucleotides are TGTGCCAGCATAGTACCGGCAGCTGGGGCCAACGTCCTGACTTTC.

Ten or more counts support this clonotype. Sequence at one end of the junction differs from germline and may be a read error. This chain joins TRBV7-7 and TRBJ2-5; D assignment may be TRBD1 or TRBD2 (5 bases each). CDR1 and CDR2 (germline): SSHAT, FNYEAQ (reference sequence). The CDR3 is 16 amino acids. Here the CDR3 DNA reads TGTGCTAGCAGCTTAGGATTTCGAGGGGCATCAGAGACCCAGTACTTC. Its translation: CASSLGFRGASETQYF.

For this clonotype: A much larger clone is a single base away; this may be a read error. The chain couples TRBV20-1 to TRBJ2-3, with 9 bases matching TRBD1. CDR1 and CDR2 (germline): DFQATT, SNEGSKA (reference sequence). This CDR3 is built from 15 residues. The CDR3 DNA is TGCAGTGCTGCTTCGGGGGACAGGGTCACAGATATGCAGTATTTT. Protein: CSAASGDRVTDMQYF.

This clonotype was counted at least ten times. The V call is TRBV9, the J call TRBJ1-4; the match to TRBD1 covers 7 bases. The CDR3 runs to 14 residues. From germline, CDR1 is SGDLS and CDR2 YYNGEE. Losses at the gene ends were 4 bases for V and 7 bases for J; bases not matched to a gene: 7. The CDR3 DNA is TGTGCCAGCAGCCGAACAGGGGTCGGTGAAAAACTGTTTTTT. It encodes CASSRTGVGEKLFF.

The DNA of the CDR3 is TGTGCCAGCAGTTACAGGGGGGAAATGTCTCAGCCCCAGCATTTT. Translated, it gives CASSYRGEMSQPQHF. This chain uses TRBV6-6 with TRBJ1-5; tentatively, D is TRBD1 (6 bases). The CDR3 has 15 residues. The germline V gene has CDR1 MNHNY and CDR2 SVGAGI (reference sequence). Trimming stripped 2 bases from V and 6 bases from J, with 14 bases between.

The gene calls are TRBV4-2 and TRBJ2-2; D is possibly TRBD2 (6 bases). Germline CDR1 and CDR2: LGHNA and YNFKEQ. V dropped 1 base and J dropped 0 bases, with 15 bases sitting between them. The CDR3 length is 18 residues. Written as DNA, the CDR3 is TGTGCCAGCAGCCAAGTCCTTGGAGGGACGGCGAACACCGGGGAGCTGTTTTTT. This gives the protein CASSQVLGGTANTGELFF.

V and J are TRBV20-1 and TRBJ2-1, with a possible D match to TRBD2 (6 bases). Germline V CDR1 and CDR2: DFQATT, SNEGSKA (reference sequence). This CDR3 has 14 amino acids. The V and J ends lost 0 bases and 3 bases respectively, with 9 bases between them. The CDR3 DNA reads TGCAGTGCTAGAGACCGGGGGAGCTACAATGAGCAGTTCTTC. It encodes CSARDRGSYNEQFF.

This clonotype was seen many times. The chain joins TRBV14 to TRBJ1-4, with D hard to call. Trimming left V 2 bases short and J 7 bases short, with 14 bases between. Germline V gene data show CDR1 as SGHDN and CDR2 as FVKESK. The CDR3 length is 15 residues. The CDR3 loop is CASSQFPLAGEKLFF. DNA of the CDR3: TGTGCCAGCAGCCAATTCCCTCTTGCCGGTGAAAAACTGTTTTTT.

Worth noting for this clonotype: Given a much more abundant clone one base away, this may be a read error. This chain connects TRBV28 to TRBJ2-5; 7 bases align to TRBD1. Germline V gene lookup returns CDR1 MDHEN and CDR2 SYDVKM. This CDR3 comprises 14 residues. V shed 6 bases, J shed 9 bases, and the junction held 13 bases outside the gene matches. The CDR3 region is CASREQGSRWAQYF. The CDR3 nucleotides are TGTGCCAGCAGAGAACAGGGGTCTCGATGGGCCCAGTACTTC.

The sample holds a few counts of this clonotype. A much bigger clone sits one base away, suggesting this may be a read error. The chain uses TRBV9 and TRBJ2-3; no clear D gene. V lost 3 bases and J 3 bases, leaving 11 bases between the germline ends. Germline-derived CDR1 and CDR2 are SGDLS and YYNGEE. The CDR3 runs 14 residues. This CDR3 is CASSGAIFTDTQYF. For the CDR3, the DNA is TGTGCCAGCAGCGGAGCCATTTTTACAGATACGCAGTATTTT.

This clonotype was picked up many times. The gene calls are TRBV12-3 or TRBV12-4 and TRBJ2-5; 7 bases map to TRBD2. V shed 3 bases and J 1 base; nucleotides not matched to a gene: 8. The CDR3 contains 16 residues. CDR3 DNA sequence: TGTGCCAGCAGTTTTCGGGCGGGGGATTTCCAAGAGACCCAGTACTTC. Translation gives CASSFRAGDFQETQYF.

For this clonotype: Given a much more abundant clone one base away, this may be a read error. The chain recombines TRBV30 with TRBJ2-7; D not resolved. There are 11 residues in the CDR3. Trimming left V 3 bases short and J 7 bases short, with 10 bases between. Looked up from germline, CDR1 is GTSNPN and CDR2 is SVGIG (reference sequence). The CDR3, as DNA: TGTGCCTGGAGCCTACTAAGTGAGCAGTACTTC. This sequence encodes CAWSLLSEQYF.

Many counts were recorded for this clonotype. The rearrangement uses TRBV7-8 and TRBJ2-1, with 8 bases identical to TRBD1. This CDR3 is built from 16 residues. Looked up from germline, CDR1 is SGHVS and CDR2 is FQNEAQ. Germline trimming cut 3 bases from V and 9 bases from J; bases unmatched to any gene: 13. CDR3 bases: TGTGCCAGCAGCTTGCGGACAGGGTGGTCTCCTCTTGAGCAGTTCTTC. This sequence encodes CASSLRTGWSPLEQFF.

The sample holds many counts of this clonotype. This sequence joins TRBV7-9 and TRBJ1-2; D gene unclear. The germline gives CDR1 SEHNR, CDR2 FQNEAQ (reference sequence). V shed 1 base and J shed 7 bases, with 13 bases lying between them. There are 14 residues in the CDR3. Here the CDR3 DNA reads TGTGCCAGCAGCTTAGAAACAGAGAAGCTTGGCTACACCTTC. It is translated as CASSLETEKLGYTF.

The sample holds many counts of this clonotype. This chain joins TRBV19 and TRBJ2-1; the match to TRBD2 covers 10 bases. The ends lost 3 bases at V and 5 bases at J; junction bases unmatched: 7. The CDR3 runs 16 residues. CDR1 and CDR2 from the germline V gene are LNHDA and SQIVND (reference sequence). CDR3 bases: TGTGCCAGTAGTATCTCAGCGGGGGGGCTTGACAATGAGCAGTTCTTC. The encoded protein is CASSISAGGLDNEQFF.

The table lists this clonotype with many counts. This sequence joins TRBV5-1 and TRBJ1-1, with TRBD1 matching 9 bases. V dropped 3 bases and J dropped 5; count of bases not matched to a gene: 5. In germline, CDR1 is SGHRS, CDR2 YFSETQ. This CDR3 has 14 residues. The CDR3 bases are TGCGCCAGCAGCTCACAGGGGGCGCGGACTGAAGCTTTCTTT. It yields the protein CASSSQGARTEAFF.

This clonotype was counted a few times. A read error may account for a junction end that differs from germline. V and J are TRBV3-1 and TRBJ1-2; D is undetermined. CDR1 is LGHDT and CDR2 is YNNKEL in the germline V gene (reference sequence). The CDR3 is 14 residues long. The CDR3 loop reads CASSARGTDYGYTF. CDR3 DNA sequence: TGCGCCAGCAGCGCCCGGGGTACTGACTATGGCTACACCTTC.

V gene TRBV24-1 combines with J gene TRBJ2-3; tentatively, D is TRBD1 (6 bases). Per germline, CDR1 KGHDR and CDR2 SFDVKD. V dropped 2 bases and J dropped 8 bases, with 19 bases sitting between them. The CDR3 extends over 16 amino acids. The CDR3 protein is CATSDSTTGTVGTQYF. DNA for the CDR3: TGTGCCACCAGTGATTCAACTACAGGGACCGTCGGTACGCAGTATTTT.

This clonotype was recorded many times. In nucleotides, the CDR3 is TGTGCCAGCAGCTTTGCAGGGGGCGCGGAAGGCTACACCTTC. Translating gives CASSFAGGAEGYTF. The V gene is TRBV7-2, the J gene TRBJ1-2, with 8 bases fitting TRBD1. V was clipped by 3 bases and J by 8 bases; unmatched bases: 8. Looked up from germline, CDR1 is SGHTA and CDR2 is FQGNSA. The CDR3 loop spans 14 amino acids.

The table lists this clonotype with many counts. The chain couples TRBV6-1 to TRBJ2-1, with D perhaps TRBD1 or TRBD2 (7 bases each). This CDR3 spans 12 amino acids. V lost 8 bases to trimming and J lost 6 bases, with 11 bases between them. Germline lookup yields CDR1 MNHNS and CDR2 SASEGT. This CDR3 reads CASSRGGNEQFF. DNA of the CDR3: TGTGCCAGCTCCAGGGGGGGCAATGAGCAGTTCTTC.

This clonotype appeared once. This may stem from a read error, because a much larger clone lies one nucleotide away. The gene calls are TRBV27 and TRBJ2-1, with TRBD2 matching over 7 bases. The end of the DNA aligns better with TRBJ2-7, so the J call may be wrong. The germline CDR1 and CDR2 sequences are MNHEY and SMNVEV (reference sequence). The length of the CDR3 is 15 residues. The DNA for the CDR3 is TGTGCCAGCAGTTTACGGGGGGTCTCCTACAATGAGCAGTACTTC. Translation gives CASSLRGVSYNEQYF.

The chain employs TRBV18 and TRBJ1-4; D not certain. Germline CDR1 and CDR2: KGHSH and LQKENI. Trimming left V 1 base short and J 4 bases short, with 10 bases between. CDR3 size: 15 residues. The CDR3 DNA is TGTGCCAGCTCACCACAATCCAGGAATAATGAAAAACTGTTTTTT. Protein: CASSPQSRNNEKLFF.

This clonotype was observed at least ten times. This sequence joins TRBV20-1 and TRBJ1-2; D is ambiguous. This CDR3 spans 13 amino acids. Trimming left V 3 bases short and J 4 bases short, with 12 bases between. The germline CDR1 and CDR2 sequences are DFQATT and SNEGSKA (reference sequence). Here the CDR3 DNA reads TGCAGTGCTAGGGCTGAAGTGGGCTATGGCTACACCTTC. Translated, it gives CSARAEVGYGYTF.

Ten or more counts support this clonotype. The chain uses TRBV20-1 and TRBJ1-1; tentatively, D is TRBD1 (5 bases). In germline, CDR1 is DFQATT, CDR2 SNEGSKA (reference sequence). The CDR3 consists of 11 residues. V shed 2 bases and J shed 7 bases, with 8 bases lying between them. The CDR3 nucleotides read TGCAGTGCTAGATGGGGCAGTGAAGCTTTCTTT. It encodes CSARWGSEAFF.

The sample holds a few counts of this clonotype. This chain links TRBV9 with TRBJ2-7, with D perhaps TRBD1 (5 bases). There are 13 residues in the CDR3. Deletions cut 2 bases from V and 2 bases from J, with 8 bases between. Germline CDR1 reads SGDLS; CDR2 reads YYNGEE. CDR3 sequence (DNA): TGTGCCAGCAGCGTGGACACCACCTACGAGCAGTACTTC. This translates into CASSVDTTYEQYF. Complete variable domain (other parts from reference TRBV9 and TRBJ2-7): DSGVTQTPKHLITATGQRVTLRCSPRSGDLSVYWYQQSLDQGLQFLIQYYNGEERAKGNILERFSAQQFPDLHSELNLSSLELGDSALYFCASSVDTTYEQYFGPGTRLTVT.

The sample holds many counts of this clonotype. The gene calls are TRBV7-9 and TRBJ1-5; the D gene is possibly TRBD1 (5 bases). This CDR3 is 16 amino acids long. CDR1 and CDR2 from the germline V gene are SEHNR and FQNEAQ (reference sequence). The ends were cut back, 0 bases at V and 1 base at J, with 10 bases in the middle. The CDR3 DNA reads as TGTGCCAGCAGCTTAGCTGTCGGGGGGAGCAATCAGCCCCAGCATTTT. As protein: CASSLAVGGSNQPQHF.

The chain links TRBV24-1 to TRBJ2-5, with D possibly being TRBD1 (6 bases). Trimming pared 3 bases from V and 4 bases from J, leaving 8 bases between. The CDR3 is 13 amino acids. CDR1 is KGHDR and CDR2 is SFDVKD in the germline V gene. In DNA, the CDR3 is TGTGCCACCAGTGATACAGGGCGAGAGACCCAGTACTTC. Its translation is CATSDTGRETQYF.